These T cell receptor beta chains were read from a single sample in a study of T cell changes during pregnancy in multiple sclerosis. This table comes from immunoSEQ multiplex PCR, and its TCRdb copy is limited to in-frame clones, with some not included. The sample consists of just over 90,000 clones, roughly 91% of them appearing once. Source: peripheral blood, taken after pregnancy. The receptors originated from a female donor in good health, enrolled as a control in a pregnancy study. Each CDR3 is given with its conserved first and last residue. Fields, in order: CDR3 protein, CDR3 DNA, D gene, clone size, J gene, V gene. A D gene is named only where the DNA matches it firmly. Part of the rows lack a size; the others show once, few, many or a class for expanded clones.

CASSPHRGTYSNQPQHF	TGTGCCAGCAGTCCTCACAGGGGGACGTATAGCAATCAGCCCCAGCATTTT	TRBD1	NA	TRBJ1-5	TRBV28
CASSGRTVYGYTF	TGTGCCAGCAGTGGCCGGACAGTTTATGGCTACACCTTC	NA	NA	TRBJ1-2	TRBV2
CAREVAGNQPQHF	TGTGCCAGGGAAGTCGCGGGCAATCAGCCCCAGCATTTT	NA	NA	TRBJ1-5	TRBV9
CASSLRTGPYEQYF	TGCGCCAGCAGCTTAAGGACAGGCCCCTACGAGCAGTACTTC	TRBD1	NA	TRBJ2-7	TRBV4-3
CASSQGIMARVYEQYF	TGCGCCAGCAGCCAGGGGATAATGGCCAGGGTCTACGAGCAGTACTTC	NA	NA	TRBJ2-7	TRBV4-3
CASSISKGLEETQYF	TGTGCCAGCAGCATAAGTAAGGGACTAGAAGAGACCCAGTACTTC	TRBD2	NA	TRBJ2-5	TRBV7-2
CASSPKAGPNRLTEAFF	TGTGCCAGCAGCCCCAAGGCGGGTCCCAACCGCCTCACTGAAGCTTTCTTT	NA	once	TRBJ1-1	TRBV7-3
CASSDTNSPLHF	TGTGCCAGCTCGGACACGAATTCACCCCTCCACTTT	NA	NA	TRBJ1-6	TRBV18
CASSLVTGNTGELFF	TGCGCCAGCAGCTTGGTTACGGGGAACACCGGGGAGCTGTTTTTT	NA	few	TRBJ2-2	TRBV5-1
CASSQETLATGELFF	TGCGCCAGCAGCCAAGAAACCCTGGCCACCGGGGAGCTGTTTTTT	NA	NA	TRBJ2-2	TRBV4-1
CASSLGGGSSGANVLTF	TGCGCCAGCAGCTTGGGTGGTGGGAGCTCTGGGGCCAACGTCCTGACTTTC	NA	once	TRBJ2-6	TRBV5-1
CASSLVREGPYGYTF	TGTGCCAGCAGCTTAGTTCGCGAGGGCCCCTATGGCTACACCTTC	NA	NA	TRBJ1-2	TRBV7-3
CASKEGQDTTGELFF	TGTGCCAGCAAAGAGGGACAGGATACCACCGGGGAGCTGTTTTTT	TRBD1	NA	TRBJ2-2	TRBV6-4
CASSSMNTEAFF	TGTGCCAGCAGCTCCATGAACACTGAAGCTTTCTTT	NA	once	TRBJ1-1	TRBV11-2
CASSASAGFEAFF	TGTGCCAGCAGCGCGAGCGCGGGATTTGAAGCTTTCTTT	NA	NA	TRBJ1-1	TRBV7-2
CASSIIGGDLTYEQYF	TGTGCCAGTAGTATAATTGGAGGGGACCTTACCTACGAGCAGTACTTC	NA	once	TRBJ2-7	TRBV19
CASSLDLGGAQETQYF	TGTGCCAGCAGCTTAGATTTAGGGGGGGCCCAAGAGACCCAGTACTTC	NA	NA	TRBJ2-5	TRBV7-2
CASSVRQVGNTEAFF	TGTGCCAGCAGCGTTCGACAGGTGGGGAACACTGAAGCTTTCTTT	NA	NA	TRBJ1-1	TRBV5-6
CASSLVSSYNSPLHF	TGTGCCAGCAGTTTAGTTAGCTCCTATAATTCACCCCTCCACTTT	NA	NA	TRBJ1-6	TRBV27
CASSSAGREQYF	TGTGCCAGCAGCTCGGCCGGGAGGGAGCAGTACTTC	TRBD2	NA	TRBJ2-7	TRBV7-3
CASSVSGGTTDTQYF	TGTGCCAGCAGCGTTAGCGGGGGTACAACAGATACGCAGTATTTT	TRBD2	NA	TRBJ2-3	TRBV7-2
CASSLRGTEAFF	TGTGCCAGCAGTTTGAGGGGAACTGAAGCTTTCTTT	NA	few	TRBJ1-1	TRBV5-6
CASSVGQGGQPQHF	TGTGCCAGCAGCGTAGGGCAGGGGGGCCAGCCCCAGCATTTT	TRBD1	NA	TRBJ1-5	TRBV9
CASSLGNSNQPQHF	TGTGCCAGCAGCTTGGGTAATAGCAATCAGCCCCAGCATTTT	NA	NA	TRBJ1-5	TRBV5-4
CASWPGLAGYANTGELFF	TGTGCCAGCTGGCCGGGACTAGCGGGGTACGCGAACACCGGGGAGCTGTTTTTT	TRBD2	NA	TRBJ2-2	TRBV19
CASSRRGEGTEAFF	TGTGCCAGCAGCCGACGGGGAGAGGGCACTGAAGCTTTCTTT	NA	NA	TRBJ1-1	TRBV9
CASSYPSGGITDTQYF	TGTGCCAGCAGTTACCCCAGCGGGGGGATCACAGATACGCAGTATTTT	TRBD2	once	TRBJ2-3	TRBV6-6
CASSTDRASTDTQYF	TGTGCCAGCAGCACCGACAGGGCTAGCACAGATACGCAGTATTTT	TRBD1	NA	TRBJ2-3	TRBV2
CASSQVRDYGYTF	TGTGCCAGCAGCCAAGTCCGGGACTATGGCTACACCTTC	NA	NA	TRBJ1-2	TRBV4-2
CASSQDPGTGGRSLLSGYTF	TGCGCCAGCAGCCAAGATCCGGGGACAGGGGGCAGGTCTCTTTTGAGTGGCTACACCTTC	TRBD1	NA	TRBJ1-2	TRBV4-3
CASSRQRGTDTQYF	TGTGCCAGCAGCCGACAGCGAGGCACAGATACGCAGTATTTT	NA	NA	TRBJ2-3	TRBV14
CASRGANTGELFF	TGCGCCAGCAGGGGAGCGAACACCGGGGAGCTGTTTTTT	NA	NA	TRBJ2-2	TRBV5-1
CASTLLTGGNTEAFF	TGTGCCAGCACCCTATTAACAGGGGGGAACACTGAAGCTTTCTTT	TRBD1	NA	TRBJ1-1	TRBV11-1
CASSHRGYNQPQHF	TGTGCCAGCAGCCACAGGGGATACAATCAGCCCCAGCATTTT	NA	once	TRBJ1-5	TRBV14
CASLTPVINYEQYF	TGTGCCAGCCTCACACCCGTCATTAACTACGAGCAGTACTTC	NA	NA	TRBJ2-7	TRBV2
CASEGSGNTIYF	TGTGCCAGCGAGGGATCTGGAAACACCATATATTTT	NA	NA	TRBJ1-3	TRBV28
CASSYSRTLSYNEQFF	TGTGCCAGCAGTTACTCACGGACACTTTCCTACAATGAGCAGTTCTTC	NA	NA	TRBJ2-1	TRBV6-6
CASSLSGTGAYGYTF	TGTGCCAGCAGCTTATCCGGGACAGGGGCCTATGGCTACACCTTC	TRBD1	NA	TRBJ1-2	TRBV7-2
CASSPRGLVGNTIYF	TGTGCCAGCAGTCCCAGGGGGCTGGTTGGAAACACCATATATTTT	TRBD1	NA	TRBJ1-3	TRBV27